This T cell receptor (beta chain) stems from a study of blood T cell repertoires in COVID-19 (dated by TCRdb to the early 2020s). About the investigation overall: The collaborator samples originated in the United States, Italy and Spain and spanned the acute and convalescent phases of COVID-19. A freely available public database, intended as a resource for researchers studying the immune response to SARS-CoV-2, is where the repertoires were released. Deeply sampled blood TCRbeta repertoires from subjects exposed to, actively infected with, or recovered from COVID-19 were included in the dataset. The sample metadata nearly always contained a de-identified subject ID, COVID-19 status, age in years and sex. The samples were drawn from two sources: the first 160 participants of the ongoing ImmuneRACE study, and 1,000 to 1,500 subjects contributed by 6 global collaborators. Where available, HLA class I and class II types were obtained from metadata supplied by the sample provider rather than from assay-based typing. The material from the prospective study consisted of cDNA or gDNA derived from T cells, B-cell-depleted T cells, or PBMCs. General findings and caveats noted by the study authors: The amount of clinical and demographic metadata varied by source and participant and was provided uncurated.

Whole blood was collected in K2EDTA tubes by collaborating institutions according to the institutions' own protocols. For TCRbeta analysis, collaborators shipped samples as frozen whole blood, isolated PBMCs, or DNA extracted from either of those sample types. The immunoSEQ Assay, a bias-controlled multiplex PCR, was used to amplify TCRbeta CDR3 regions from genomic DNA. The study's own analysis went as follows. The number of nucleated cells in each sample was estimated from the amplification of reference gene primers within the assay. Sequence reads were collapsed and filtered to measure the absolute abundance of every unique TCRbeta CDR3 rearrangement. For each sample, productive Simpson clonality was calculated by taking the square root of Simpson's diversity index across productive rearrangements. What TCRdb holds here is the immuneACCESS table cut down to in-frame rearrangements. Part of the clones is not present; checked against another copy, under half of the missing clones reflect an unresolved V gene, and the others are unexplained. V and J calls and clone size are given by that table; D and trimming were obtained from the DNA. The sample data list under 55,000 clones, and roughly nine tenths of these were observed just once. Together, the top ten hold about 3.8% of the sample.

About this clone itself: It lacks a known antigen. No base qualities exist here, and no much larger clone lies one base off it.

V ends up 4 bases short and J 8 bases short, with an unmatched junction base count of 10. CDR1 and CDR2 were assigned from the germline V gene as MDHEN and SYDVKM. Spanning cysteine to phenylalanine, the CDR3 consists of 16 amino acids. Solely the CDR3 DNA is kept, with 48 bases framed from the first base. This receptor was obtained from a human donor in a cohort sampled during active COVID-19. This chain is built from TRBV28 and TRBJ1-4; 10 bases in between match TRBD1. Sample: peripheral blood. CDR3 reads: CASSSPGTGEAEKLFF. The DNA is TGTGCCAGCAGTTCTCCCGGGACAGGGGAAGCGGAAAAACTGTTTTTT.